The 8 T cell receptor beta chains in this list originate from one sample, sequenced in a study of OX40 agonist ivuxolimab in advanced cancers. Data came from immunoSEQ multiplex PCR; TCRdb stores just in-frame clones and leaves some out. The data show about 56,000 clones, around 82% seen once. The sequenced sample was CD4+ or CD8+ T cells sorted from blood, obtained in a trial of the OX40 agonist ivuxolimab. These TCRs come from an adult with an advanced solid tumor such as melanoma, head and neck, liver or kidney cancer.

This clone was recorded a few times. The chain has TRBV4-3 and TRBJ1-6; 7 bases align to TRBD1. Germline-derived CDR1 and CDR2 are LGHNA and YSLEER. The V gene end was trimmed by 0 bases and the J gene end by 4 bases; junction bases not matched to a gene: 3. CDR3 length: 16 amino acids. The CDR3 DNA reads TGCGCCAGCAGCCAAGAGACAGGGACTTATAATTCACCCCTCCACTTT. As protein: CASSQETGTYNSPLHF.

The chain uses TRBV9 and TRBJ1-3, with D unclear. V gave up 0 bases and J gave up 4 bases, with 8 bases separating them. CDR1 and CDR2 from the germline V gene are SGDLS and YYNGEE. The length of the CDR3 is 14 residues. CDR3 loop: CASSVAVDGNTIYF. The CDR3 DNA reads as TGTGCCAGCAGCGTAGCTGTTGACGGAAACACCATATATTTT.

This clone has more than one count but fewer than ten. The chain joins TRBV30 to TRBJ2-5; D is uncertain. The CDR3 is made up of 12 amino acids. Germline V gene lookup returns CDR1 GTSNPN and CDR2 SVGIG (reference sequence). V was trimmed by 1 base and J by 13 bases, leaving 16 bases between them. For the CDR3, the DNA is TGTGCCTGGAGTGCAACAAAGGGAAGGAGGTACTTC. Translating it yields CAWSATKGRRYF.

The gene calls are TRBV14 and TRBJ1-2; 7 bases line up with TRBD1. V lost 0 bases and J lost 4; bases outside the gene matches: 8. The CDR3 runs 16 residues. Germline lookup yields CDR1 SGHDN and CDR2 FVKESK. In DNA form, the CDR3 reads TGTGCCAGCAGCCAAGATCTGCGACAGGGTCTCTATGGCTACACCTTC. It encodes CASSQDLRQGLYGYTF.

This clone was recorded a few times. The gene calls are TRBV19 and TRBJ1-5; 7 bases agree with TRBD1. This CDR3 comprises 14 residues. V lost 4 bases and J lost 2; bases outside the gene matches: 2. Germline V gene lookup returns CDR1 LNHDA and CDR2 SQIVND (reference sequence). CDR3 sequence (DNA): TGTGCCAGTAGTAGGACAGGTGGCAATCAGCCCCAGCATTTT. Residues: CASSRTGGNQPQHF.

About this clone: Other DNA sequences in the same sample also yield this CDR3. The V gene is TRBV19, the J gene TRBJ1-2; 7 bases fit TRBD1. V trimming: 3 bases; J trimming: 8 bases; junction bases outside the gene matches: 6. This CDR3 region has 13 residues. In germline, CDR1 is LNHDA, CDR2 SQIVND (reference sequence). CDR3: CASSIDRAGGYTF. Written as DNA, the CDR3 is TGTGCCAGTAGTATTGACAGGGCAGGAGGCTACACCTTC.

V gene TRBV28 combines with J gene TRBJ1-3, with D tentatively TRBD1 (6 bases). Germline V gene data show CDR1 as MDHEN and CDR2 as SYDVKM. This CDR3 has 16 residues. Trimming shortened V by 4 bases and J by 0 bases, and 13 bases separated the two germline ends. CDR3 in DNA: TGTGCCAGCAGTTCGCCTGGGGGCCCCTCTGGAAACACCATATATTTT. As protein: CASSSPGGPSGNTIYF.

The chain uses TRBV5-1 and TRBJ2-3; D is undetermined. Looked up from germline, CDR1 is SGHRS and CDR2 is YFSETQ. This CDR3 has 15 residues. V dropped 6 bases and J dropped 0 bases, with 14 bases sitting between them. The CDR3 DNA reads TGCGCCAGCACCCTGGCTATGGGGAGCACAGATACGCAGTATTTT. The encoded protein is CASTLAMGSTDTQYF.